A selection of T cell receptor beta chains follows, all from one sample in a study of T cell responses to AZD1222 COVID-19 vaccine. TCRdb's table, derived via immunoSEQ multiplex PCR, lists solely in-frame clones and lacks some. The table shows some 190,000 clones, with 85% to 90% occurring only once. The sequenced sample was peripheral blood, obtained on day 0 of AZD1222 vaccination. Receptors were obtained from an adult in good health. CDR3s include the opening cysteine and the closing phenylalanine or tryptophan. D genes are given only for firm matches. A row's size may be missing; if present it is once, few, many or a size class.

clone_size	v_call	j_call	d_call	cdr3_aa	cdr3_nt
-	TRBV7-6	TRBJ2-1	-	CASSLVYNEQFF	TGTGCCAGCAGCTTAGTCTACAATGAGCAGTTCTTC
-	TRBV6-5	TRBJ1-1	TRBD1	CASSSDNRGTEAFF	TGTGCCAGCAGTTCAGACAACAGGGGCACTGAAGCTTTCTTT
-	TRBV28	TRBJ2-5	-	CASSSGRYQETQYF	TGTGCCAGCAGTTCGGGCAGGTACCAAGAGACCCAGTACTTC
-	TRBV11-1	TRBJ2-2	TRBD2	CASSPRGGRTGELFF	TGTGCCAGCAGCCCACGGGGGGGCCGGACCGGGGAGCTGTTTTTT
-	TRBV18	TRBJ1-5	-	CASSPQNNQPQHF	TGTGCCAGCTCACCACAGAACAATCAGCCCCAGCATTTT
-	TRBV12-2	TRBJ1-2	-	CASRSTRGLFYGYTF	TGTGCAAGTCGCTCAACCCGCGGCCTCTTCTATGGCTACACCTTC
-	TRBV6-1	TRBJ1-5	-	CASSERLGQVSNQPQHF	TGTGCCAGCAGTGAAAGATTGGGGCAGGTTAGCAATCAGCCCCAGCATTTT
-	TRBV11-2	TRBJ2-1	TRBD2	CASSLVRAGGPGEQFF	TGTGCCAGCAGCTTAGTGCGAGCGGGGGGGCCGGGTGAGCAGTTCTTC
-	TRBV30	TRBJ2-2	TRBD2	CAWSVRAGGFAGELFF	TGTGCCTGGAGTGTTCGAGCGGGGGGCTTTGCCGGGGAGCTGTTTTTT
few	TRBV7-8	TRBJ1-1	TRBD1	CASSLGPGQGAGTEAFF	TGTGCCAGCAGCTTAGGGCCTGGACAGGGGGCGGGCACTGAAGCTTTCTTT
-	TRBV4-1	TRBJ1-1	-	CASSQDPGRNTEAFF	TGCGCCAGCAGCCAAGATCCGGGACGGAACACTGAAGCTTTCTTT
-	TRBV6-5	TRBJ1-4	TRBD1	CALRGQGAVKLFF	TGTGCCCTCAGAGGACAGGGGGCTGTAAAACTGTTTTTT
few	TRBV7-7	TRBJ2-5	TRBD2	CASSLSVRGGPETQYF	TGTGCCAGCAGCTTAAGTGTCCGGGGGGGCCCGGAGACCCAGTACTTC
-	TRBV5-1	TRBJ2-1	-	CASSLNRDHEQFF	TGCGCCAGCAGCTTGAATAGGGACCATGAGCAGTTCTTC
-	TRBV19	TRBJ1-6	TRBD1	CASSNPGPLGGLYNSPLHF	TGTGCCAGTAGCAACCCGGGACCTCTAGGGGGCCTTTATAATTCACCCCTCCACTTT
-	TRBV5-1	TRBJ1-2	-	CASSREGPYNYGYTF	TGCGCCAGCAGCAGGGAGGGCCCGTACAACTATGGCTACACCTTC
-	TRBV12-5	TRBJ2-7	-	CASGLFRGRGLDEQYF	TGTGCTAGTGGTTTGTTCCGGGGAAGGGGTCTGGACGAGCAGTACTTC
-	TRBV4-3	TRBJ2-1	TRBD2	CASSLRTSGRDEQFF	TGCGCCAGCAGCCTCAGGACTAGCGGCCGGGATGAGCAGTTCTTC
once	TRBV3-1/TRBV3-2	TRBJ2-3	-	CASSQVRSLSGSSTDTQYF	TGTGCCAGCAGCCAAGTCCGCAGTTTGAGCGGGTCTAGCACAGATACGCAGTATTTT
-	TRBV5-1	TRBJ2-7	-	CASTSYKYEQYF	TGCGCCAGCACCTCCTACAAGTACGAGCAGTACTTC
few	TRBV4-2	TRBJ1-5	TRBD1	CASSQGQENQPQHF	TGTGCCAGCAGCCAGGGACAGGAGAATCAGCCCCAGCATTTT
few	TRBV7-9	TRBJ1-1	-	CASSQEADTEAFF	TGTGCCAGCAGCCAGGAGGCCGACACTGAAGCTTTCTTT
-	TRBV12-3/TRBV12-4	TRBJ1-4	-	CASSFRANEKLFF	TGTGCCAGCAGTTTTCGGGCTAATGAAAAACTGTTTTTT
-	TRBV19	TRBJ2-3	TRBD2	CASSLSGGRTDTQYF	TGTGCCAGTAGTCTTAGCGGGGGAAGGACAGATACGCAGTATTTT
-	TRBV27	TRBJ1-3	-	CASSLQGGRAGNTIYF	TGTGCCAGCAGTTTGCAGGGCGGCCGGGCTGGAAACACCATATATTTT